These T cell receptor beta chains were read from a single sample in a study of shared clonotypes between healthy human individuals. Method: immunoSEQ multiplex PCR; TCRdb's copy keeps in-frame clones and lacks some. The data hold 640,000 or so clones, with 72% observed a single time. Sequencing input: memory CD4+ T cells sorted from blood. The receptors were sampled from a woman aged 25-40 years in good health. The CDR3 runs from the conserved cysteine through the conserved F or W. A D gene is named only where the DNA matches it firmly. Rows give clone size only sometimes, using once, few, many, or a class for an expanded clone.

size: .
D: TRBD1
J: TRBJ1-2
length: 13
V: TRBV7-2
CDR3: CATSLNRGLGYTF
DNA: TGTGCCACCAGTCTAAACAGGGGCTTAGGCTACACCTTC

size: .
D: TRBD1
J: TRBJ2-7
length: 14
V: TRBV28
CDR3: CASSSPGQPYEQYF
DNA: TGTGCCAGCAGCTCACCGGGACAGCCCTACGAGCAGTACTTC

size: .
D: TRBD1
J: TRBJ2-7
length: 14
V: TRBV18
CDR3: CASNSGTGAREQYF
DNA: TGTGCCAGCAACTCCGGGACAGGGGCGAGGGAGCAGTACTTC

size: few
D: .
J: TRBJ2-5
length: 13
V: TRBV11-2
CDR3: CASSFSEQETQYF
DNA: TGTGCCAGCAGCTTTTCGGAACAAGAGACCCAGTACTTC

size: .
D: .
J: TRBJ2-1
length: 15
V: TRBV18
CDR3: CASSPDGARLGEQFF
DNA: TGTGCCAGCTCACCTGACGGGGCCCGACTAGGGGAGCAGTTCTTC

size: .
D: TRBD2
J: TRBJ2-7
length: 14
V: TRBV6-6
CDR3: CASSDRLAGYEQYF
DNA: TGTGCCAGCAGTGACCGACTAGCGGGGTACGAGCAGTACTTC

size: .
D: TRBD1
J: TRBJ1-4
length: 13
V: TRBV28
CDR3: CASSPGTGKKLFF
DNA: TGTGCCAGCAGCCCCGGGACAGGGAAGAAACTGTTTTTT

size: .
D: TRBD1
J: TRBJ1-5
length: 15
V: TRBV5-5
CDR3: CASSLTGGSSQPQHF
DNA: TGTGCCAGCAGCCTGACAGGGGGCTCTTCCCAGCCCCAGCATTTT

size: .
D: .
J: TRBJ2-1
length: 14
V: TRBV7-9
CDR3: CASSFSSSYNEQFF
DNA: TGTGCCAGCAGCTTCTCTAGCTCCTACAATGAGCAGTTCTTC

size: many
D: .
J: TRBJ1-5
length: 15
V: TRBV2
CDR3: CASNQRRDSNQPQHF
DNA: TGTGCCAGCAACCAAAGGAGGGATAGCAATCAGCCCCAGCATTTT

size: .
D: TRBD1
J: TRBJ2-7
length: 15
V: TRBV27
CDR3: CASSWKGQGINEQYF
DNA: TGTGCCAGCAGTTGGAAGGGACAGGGTATCAACGAGCAGTACTTC

size: .
D: .
J: TRBJ1-1
length: 12
V: TRBV19
CDR3: CASRGLNTEAFF
DNA: TGTGCCAGTAGGGGACTAAACACTGAAGCTTTCTTT

size: .
D: .
J: TRBJ1-2
length: 16
V: TRBV5-1
CDR3: CASSPDGGAANYGYTF
DNA: TGCGCCAGCAGCCCGGACGGGGGGGCAGCTAACTATGGCTACACCTTC

size: .
D: .
J: TRBJ1-2
length: 13
V: TRBV28
CDR3: CASAGGVGYGYTF
DNA: TGTGCCAGCGCCGGGGGGGTAGGGTATGGCTACACCTTC

size: .
D: .
J: TRBJ2-7
length: 17
V: TRBV4-1
CDR3: CASSQDLMGDRAYEQYF
DNA: TGCGCCAGCAGCCAAGATCTGATGGGGGATAGGGCCTACGAGCAGTACTTC

size: .
D: .
J: TRBJ2-2
length: 13
V: TRBV9
CDR3: CASSLQRTGELFF
DNA: TGTGCCAGCAGTCTACAGCGGACCGGGGAGCTGTTTTTT

size: .
D: .
J: TRBJ2-2
length: 14
V: TRBV2
CDR3: CASSARGNTGELFF
DNA: TGTGCCAGCAGTGCCCGGGGAAACACCGGGGAGCTGTTTTTT

size: .
D: TRBD1
J: TRBJ2-1
length: 17
V: TRBV28
CDR3: CASSGAVGTGGYNEQFF
DNA: TGTGCCAGCAGTGGGGCTGTGGGGACAGGGGGCTACAATGAGCAGTTCTTC

size: .
D: TRBD1
J: TRBJ1-2
length: 15
V: TRBV4-2
CDR3: CASSQVGTGGLGYTF
DNA: TGTGCCAGCAGCCAAGTTGGGACAGGGGGCCTGGGCTACACCTTC

size: .
D: TRBD2
J: TRBJ2-1
length: 16
V: TRBV9
CDR3: CASSVVVGGPGNEQFF
DNA: TGTGCCAGCAGCGTAGTGGTGGGAGGGCCAGGTAATGAGCAGTTCTTC

size: few
D: .
J: TRBJ1-2
length: 15
V: TRBV6-1
CDR3: CASSAGPRSRYGYTF
DNA: TGTGCCAGCAGTGCCGGTCCCAGGTCGCGCTATGGCTACACCTTC

size: .
D: .
J: TRBJ2-2
length: 16
V: TRBV11-3
CDR3: CASSPPGWGHTGELFF
DNA: TGTGCCAGCAGCCCCCCAGGATGGGGACACACCGGGGAGCTGTTTTTT

size: .
D: TRBD1
J: TRBJ2-7
length: 13
V: TRBV5-8
CDR3: CASSKQGAEEQYF
DNA: TGTGCCAGCAGCAAACAGGGGGCTGAGGAGCAGTACTTC

size: once
D: TRBD1
J: TRBJ1-1
length: 13
V: TRBV19
CDR3: CASNRGISTEAFF
DNA: TGTGCCAGTAACAGGGGAATCTCCACTGAAGCTTTCTTT

size: .
D: .
J: TRBJ2-7
length: 14
V: TRBV12-5
CDR3: CASGLGGGSYEQYF
DNA: TGTGCTAGTGGTTTGGGAGGAGGATCCTACGAGCAGTACTTC

size: .
D: .
J: TRBJ1-2
length: 15
V: TRBV6-1
CDR3: CASSESAGVQTGYTF
DNA: TGTGCCAGCAGTGAATCTGCCGGCGTCCAGACTGGCTACACCTTC

size: .
D: TRBD1
J: TRBJ2-5
length: 14
V: TRBV5-3
CDR3: CARRPQGLKETQYF
DNA: TGTGCCAGAAGGCCACAGGGGCTAAAAGAGACCCAGTACTTC

size: .
D: TRBD1
J: TRBJ2-1
length: 14
V: TRBV7-7
CDR3: CASSFGQGSNEQFF
DNA: TGTGCCAGCAGCTTCGGACAGGGGAGCAATGAGCAGTTCTTC

size: once
D: .
J: TRBJ2-2
length: 16
V: TRBV4-1
CDR3: CASSHLMTANTGELFF
DNA: TGCGCCAGCAGCCACCTAATGACAGCCAACACCGGGGAGCTGTTTTTT

size: many
D: .
J: TRBJ1-1
length: 14
V: TRBV29-1
CDR3: CSVEVGAGGTEAFF
DNA: TGCAGCGTTGAAGTTGGCGCGGGGGGCACTGAAGCTTTCTTT

size: .
D: .
J: TRBJ2-6
length: 13
V: TRBV2
CDR3: CASHSSGANVLTF
DNA: TGTGCCAGCCATAGCTCTGGGGCCAACGTCCTGACTTTC

size: .
D: .
J: TRBJ2-7
length: 15
V: TRBV28
CDR3: CASSFGGSARGEQYF
DNA: TGTGCCAGCAGTTTTGGGGGCTCCGCGCGGGGCGAGCAGTACTTC

size: .
D: TRBD2
J: TRBJ2-6
length: 19
V: TRBV5-4
CDR3: CASSSSAGGVLPGANVLTF
DNA: TGTGCCAGCAGCTCTTCCGCCGGGGGGGTACTCCCTGGGGCCAACGTCCTGACTTTC

size: .
D: TRBD2
J: TRBJ2-3
length: 16
V: TRBV4-1
CDR3: CASSQVKAGGPDTQYF
DNA: TGCGCCAGCAGCCAAGTTAAGGCGGGAGGGCCAGATACGCAGTATTTT

size: once
D: .
J: TRBJ1-5
length: 17
V: TRBV4-2
CDR3: CASSQVAATDGNQPQHF
DNA: TGTGCCAGCAGCCAAGTAGCGGCAACTGACGGCAATCAGCCCCAGCATTTT

size: once
D: .
J: TRBJ1-2
length: 13
V: TRBV7-2
CDR3: CASSLGVHYGYTF
DNA: TGTGCCAGCAGCTTAGGGGTCCACTATGGCTACACCTTC

size: .
D: TRBD1
J: TRBJ1-3
length: 17
V: TRBV5-1
CDR3: CASSPRDRETAGNTIYF
DNA: TGCGCCAGCAGCCCGAGGGACAGGGAGACTGCGGGAAACACCATATATTTT

size: .
D: .
J: TRBJ2-1
length: 12
V: TRBV19
CDR3: CASSMRGTEQFF
DNA: TGTGCCAGTAGTATGCGGGGTACTGAGCAGTTCTTC

size: many
D: .
J: TRBJ2-3
length: 12
V: TRBV11-2
CDR3: CASSLDRDTQYF
DNA: TGTGCCAGCAGCTTAGATAGGGATACGCAGTATTTT

size: .
D: .
J: TRBJ2-3
length: 11
V: TRBV29-1
CDR3: CSVVAGYTQYF
DNA: TGCAGCGTTGTTGCGGGGTATACGCAGTATTTT

size: .
D: .
J: TRBJ1-5
length: 16
V: TRBV19
CDR3: CASSWETGMERQPQHF
DNA: TGTGCCAGTAGTTGGGAAACAGGGATGGAAAGACAGCCCCAGCATTTT

size: .
D: TRBD2
J: TRBJ2-1
length: 14
V: TRBV27
CDR3: CASSNLAGTNEQFF
DNA: TGTGCCAGCAGTAACTTAGCGGGAACCAATGAGCAGTTCTTC

size: .
D: .
J: TRBJ2-3
length: 16
V: TRBV6-6
CDR3: CASRDRVGGDSDTQYF
DNA: TGTGCCAGCAGGGATAGGGTAGGCGGAGACTCAGATACGCAGTATTTT

size: once
D: .
J: TRBJ2-3
length: 14
V: TRBV6-1
CDR3: CASRSGEGTDTQYF
DNA: TGTGCCAGCCGGTCCGGGGAAGGCACAGATACGCAGTATTTT

size: .
D: .
J: TRBJ2-5
length: 11
V: TRBV27
CDR3: CASSGPRTQYF
DNA: TGTGCCAGCAGTGGTCCGAGGACCCAGTACTTC

size: .
D: TRBD2
J: TRBJ2-5
length: 16
V: TRBV5-1
CDR3: CASSSGLAALQETQYF
DNA: TGCGCCAGCAGCTCCGGACTAGCGGCTCTACAAGAGACCCAGTACTTC

size: .
D: .
J: TRBJ2-7
length: 15
V: TRBV11-2
CDR3: CASTLGLLNSYEQYF
DNA: TGTGCCAGCACCTTGGGACTCCTTAATTCCTACGAGCAGTACTTC

size: many
D: TRBD2
J: TRBJ2-2
length: 16
V: TRBV11-2
CDR3: CASSSSGRGGTGELFF
DNA: TGTGCCAGCAGTTCCAGCGGGAGGGGTGGCACCGGGGAGCTGTTTTTT

size: .
D: .
J: TRBJ2-7
length: 14
V: TRBV7-9
CDR3: CASSLAEGRGEQYF
DNA: TGTGCCAGCAGCTTAGCGGAGGGAAGAGGCGAGCAGTACTTC